Listed below are T cell receptor beta chains from one sample, sequenced in a study of human T cells and chemical hapten exposure. TCRdb passed the RACE reads through MiXCR, listing each CDR3 protein once. The table includes about 340,000 distinct CDR3 sequences, 6% to 8.5% detected once. The sample consisted of whole blood, taken in connection with sensitization to the hapten diphenylcyclopropenone (DPC). The receptor source for this set is a woman between 18 and 29 years old with alopecia areata. Some clones in this sample may be carry-over from other donors' samples. The CDR3 runs from the conserved cysteine through the conserved F or W. D genes are given only for firm matches. Size tells how often a clone was seen (once, few, many) or the class of an expanded clone, and some rows leave it out.

V gene	D gene	J gene	clone size	CDR3 DNA	CDR3 protein
TRBV20-1	TRBD1	TRBJ1-6	few	TGCAGTGCTAGGGGGGGACAGGGGAGTCGTCCCCTCCACTTT	CSARGGQGSRPLHF
TRBV4-3	TRBD1	TRBJ1-4	-	TGCGCCAGCAGCCAAGAGGGTCAGGGGGAAAATGAAAAACTGTTTTTT	CASSQEGQGENEKLFF
TRBV11-2	-	TRBJ1-4	few	TGTGCCAGCAGCTCATACAGCGGTGGTGAAAAACTGTTTTTT	CASSSYSGGEKLFF
TRBV5-1	TRBD1	TRBJ2-1	-	TGCGCCAGCAGCTTGTTGACAGGGTACAATGAGCAGTTCTTC	CASSLLTGYNEQFF
TRBV6-1	TRBD1	TRBJ2-7	few	TGTGCCAGCAGTGATGGGACAGGGGCCTACGAGCAGTACTTC	CASSDGTGAYEQYF
TRBV13	-	TRBJ2-3	many	TGTGCCAGCAGCTCCCCCCAAGCACAGTACGGCACAGATACGCAGTATTTT	CASSSPQAQYGTDTQYF
TRBV12-3/TRBV12-4	-	TRBJ2-3	few	TGTGCCAGCACCCCAGGAATTGGTGGCACAGATACGCAGTATTTT	CASTPGIGGTDTQYF
TRBV3-1	TRBD2	TRBJ2-3	many	TGTGCCAGCAGCCAAGTGACTAGCCCCACAGATACGCAGTATTTT	CASSQVTSPTDTQYF
TRBV6-5	-	TRBJ1-6	few	TGTGCCAGCAATCGGGAGGGTAATTCACCCCTCCACTTT	CASNREGNSPLHF
TRBV6-1	-	TRBJ2-4	few	TGTGCCAGCAGTGGTACAGGGAAACTAGCCAAAAACATTCAGTACTTC	CASSGTGKLAKNIQYF
TRBV5-4	TRBD1	TRBJ1-1	many	TGTGCCAGCAGCTTATTTGGGGACAGAGTAAACACTGAAGCTTTCTTT	CASSLFGDRVNTEAFF
TRBV25-1	-	TRBJ2-3	many	TGTGCCAGCAGTGAAAACGGTCGGAGCACAGATACGCAGTATTTT	CASSENGRSTDTQYF
TRBV6-4	-	TRBJ1-2	few	TGTGCCAGCAGTGACTCGAGTAGGGGGGCAGATTATGGCTACACCTTC	CASSDSSRGADYGYTF
TRBV4-1	TRBD1	TRBJ1-1	-	TGCGCCAGCAGCCAAGAGGGGGCAGGGGGCAGGGGCACTGAAGCTTTCTTT	CASSQEGAGGRGTEAFF
TRBV20-1	TRBD2	TRBJ2-1	many	TGCAGTGCTAATCTAGCGGGGGGTAATGAGCAGTTCTTC	CSANLAGGNEQFF
TRBV18	TRBD1	TRBJ2-5	many	TGTGCCAGCTCAACAAGGGGACAGCTAGTCGGTGGGACCCAGTACTTC	CASSTRGQLVGGTQYF
TRBV6-5	-	TRBJ1-1	many	TGTGCCAGCAGATACGGCATGAGTCCCATGGCTTTCTTT	CASRYGMSPMAFF
TRBV7-9	-	TRBJ1-1	-	TGTGCCAGCAGCTTACTAGTGGTGAGCACTGAAGCTTTCTTT	CASSLLVVSTEAFF
TRBV12-3/TRBV12-4	-	TRBJ2-1	many	TGTGCCAGCAGTTTGGGCAGGGGGGTCAATGAGCAGTTCTTC	CASSLGRGVNEQFF
TRBV7-9	TRBD1	TRBJ1-1	few	TGTGCCAGCAGCCGAACCCGACAGGGGTTCACTGAAGCTTTCTTT	CASSRTRQGFTEAFF
TRBV27	TRBD2	TRBJ2-7	many	TGTGCCAGCAGACCATTTCTAGCGGGGGTCTACGAGCAGTACTTC	CASRPFLAGVYEQYF
TRBV6-5	-	TRBJ1-2	many	TGTGCCAGCAGTTACCGGCAGGGAAGCTACACCTTC	CASSYRQGSYTF
TRBV9	TRBD2	TRBJ2-5	-	TGTGCCAGCAGCGTAGGAAGAAGCGGGGGGGTCCTGAGGGAGACCCAGTACTTC	CASSVGRSGGVLRETQYF
TRBV28	-	TRBJ2-7	many	TGTGCCAGCAGCCATGGGCAGGCCAGCTCCTACGAGCAGTACTTC	CASSHGQASSYEQYF
TRBV7-9	TRBD1	TRBJ1-2	many	TGTGCCAGCAGCTCCCCGCTTGTACAGGGGGACTATGGCTACACCTTC	CASSSPLVQGDYGYTF
TRBV3-1	-	TRBJ2-4	many	TGTGCCAGCAGTTCACCAGGGGAAACGGCCAAAAACATTCAGTACTTC	CASSSPGETAKNIQYF
TRBV3-1	TRBD1	TRBJ1-6	few	TGTGCCAGCAGCCAAGGATCCAGGCGGCTTGGAGGGGGCGGAAATTCACCCCTCCACTTT	CASSQGSRRLGGGGNSPLHF
TRBV6-2/TRBV6-3	-	TRBJ2-1	few	TGTGCCAGCAGTTACCCCTCGAATGGGGCCCCTACCTACAATGAGCAGTTCTTC	CASSYPSNGAPTYNEQFF
TRBV6-2/TRBV6-3	-	TRBJ1-2	-	TGTGCCACCTCTGGACAGAGAGTCTATGGCTACACCTTC	CATSGQRVYGYTF
TRBV4-2	TRBD1	TRBJ1-4	few	TGTGCCAGCAGCAGAGAGGGACAGGCTAATGAAAAACTGTTTTTT	CASSREGQANEKLFF
TRBV2	-	TRBJ2-6	-	TGTGCCAGCATTCCCGAGGTGGCTGCAGGGGCCAACGTCCTGACTTTC	CASIPEVAAGANVLTF
TRBV4-1	-	TRBJ1-2	many	TGCGCCAGCAGCCAAGGTGGGAACTATGGCTACACCTTC	CASSQGGNYGYTF
TRBV20-1	-	TRBJ2-7	few	TGCAGTGCTACCGTCCAGGGCACCTACGAGCAGTACTTC	CSATVQGTYEQYF
TRBV6-1	TRBD1	TRBJ2-1	many	TGTGCCAGCAGTGTTCTCCCCCAGGGGGTTGGAGGTGAGCAGTTCTTC	CASSVLPQGVGGEQFF
TRBV10-3	-	TRBJ1-6	many	TGTGCCATCGCTCCCGGGAATAATTCACCCCTCCACTTT	CAIAPGNNSPLHF
TRBV5-1	-	TRBJ2-3	-	TGCGCCAGCAGCTTGACGGCGGAGAGCACAGATACGCAGTATTTT	CASSLTAESTDTQYF
TRBV12-3/TRBV12-4	TRBD1	TRBJ1-2	many	TGTGCCAGCAGTTTCGAAGGGACAGGGGGAAGAGGCTACACCTTC	CASSFEGTGGRGYTF
TRBV6-2/TRBV6-3	-	TRBJ1-1	-	TGTGCCAGCCAGGACAGCGGCAACACTGAAGCTTTCTTT	CASQDSGNTEAFF
TRBV12-3/TRBV12-4	-	TRBJ1-4	many	TGTGCCAGCAGTTTCGCTGTACCGGGAGGGGAAAAACTGTTTTTT	CASSFAVPGGEKLFF
TRBV7-2	-	TRBJ2-3	-	TGTGCCAGCAGCTTAAACCCCCCCGCGGGAAAAATCACAGATACGCAGTATTTT	CASSLNPPAGKITDTQYF
TRBV29-1	TRBD1	TRBJ1-1	many	TGCAGCGCTGGGACAGATATTACCACTGAAGCTTTCTTT	CSAGTDITTEAFF
TRBV28	TRBD1	TRBJ2-1	-	TGTGCCAGCAGTTTAGTGGGGCCGACAGGGCAGGGTGAGCAGTTCTTC	CASSLVGPTGQGEQFF
TRBV7-2	-	TRBJ2-2	few	TGTGCCAGCAGCCCCCGGGCCCCGGGGTACGCCGGGGAGCTGTTTTTT	CASSPRAPGYAGELFF
TRBV5-1	-	TRBJ2-3	many	TGCGCCAGCAGCTTAGACAAGCGGAGCACAGATACGCAGTATTTT	CASSLDKRSTDTQYF
TRBV9	-	TRBJ1-1	few	TGTGCCAGCAGCGTAGTTGGAGAGGGGGTAACAGCTTTCTTT	CASSVVGEGVTAFF
TRBV3-1	-	TRBJ1-5	-	TGTGCCAGCAGCCAGGGTACATGGGGATATCAGCCCCAGCATTTT	CASSQGTWGYQPQHF
TRBV12-3/TRBV12-4	TRBD1	TRBJ1-2	few	TGTGCCAGCAGACGAGGAACAGGGGGCGGCTATGGCTACACCTTC	CASRRGTGGGYGYTF
TRBV6-6	-	TRBJ1-5	many	TGTGCCAGCAGCCCAAAGACATATTCCTACAATCAGCCCCAGCATTTT	CASSPKTYSYNQPQHF
TRBV5-4	-	TRBJ2-3	few	TGTGCCAGCAGCCTCCGGACAGGCACAGATACGCAGTATTTT	CASSLRTGTDTQYF
TRBV6-6	-	TRBJ1-4	few	TGTGCCAGCAGTTACTCGAGCGAAAAACTGTTTTTT	CASSYSSEKLFF
TRBV6-1	-	TRBJ1-5	-	TGTGCCAGCACCCACAGGGAGAATAGCAATCAGCCCCAGCATTTT	CASTHRENSNQPQHF
TRBV6-2/TRBV6-3	-	TRBJ2-7	many	TGTGCCAGCAGCGGACTCTACGAGCAGTACTTC	CASSGLYEQYF
TRBV7-9	TRBD1	TRBJ1-1	few	TGTGCCAGCAGCATACAGGGGGCAGCCACTGAAGCTTTCTTT	CASSIQGAATEAFF
TRBV11-2	-	TRBJ2-1	-	TGTGCCAGCAGCTTAGACCCATCCAGCTCCTACAATGAGCAGTTCTTC	CASSLDPSSSYNEQFF
TRBV2	-	TRBJ2-2	many	TGTGCCAGCAGCTCCGAGGGGCGGGGGGAGCTGTTTTTT	CASSSEGRGELFF
TRBV12-3/TRBV12-4	TRBD1	TRBJ1-3	-	TGTGCCAGCAGCCCCGACAGGGCAGGGGCTGGAAACACCATATATTTT	CASSPDRAGAGNTIYF
TRBV24-1	TRBD2	TRBJ2-1	-	TGTGCCACCAGTGAACCGGGACTAGCGGGTGGTAATGAGCAGTTCTTC	CATSEPGLAGGNEQFF